One T cell receptor beta chain is described in this entry. TCRdb's copy holds only in-frame clones and misses some; the assay was immunoSEQ multiplex PCR. Here the sample spans around 300,000 clones, about 89% being singletons. The data were taken from a study of blood T cell repertoires in COVID-19. Study-level background: Researchers got acute and convalescent COVID-19 samples from the United States, Italy and Spain. T cells, B-cell-depleted T cells, or PBMCs provided the cDNA or gDNA that served as material.

Recruits, aged roughly 18 to 89 years, lived in about two dozen US areas. Two consecutive negative NP/OP PCR tests, clearance, or resolved symptoms defined Cohort 3 recovery. Germline CDR1 is KGHDR and CDR2 is SFDVKD. The CDR3 length is 17 residues. V dropped 3 bases and J dropped 1; count of bases not matched to a gene: 7. The V and J genes are TRBV24-1 and TRBJ2-2; 7 bases are a match to TRBD2. The specimen was PBMCs or T cells enriched from blood (not recorded which). The receptor's source is a woman aged 18 to 35 who had recovered from COVID-19. CDR3 loop: CATSDPSTSRNTGELFF. The CDR3 bases are TGTGCCACCAGTGATCCGTCGACTAGCCGGAACACCGGGGAGCTGTTTTTT.